The 21 T cell receptor beta chains below were found in one sample sequenced in a study of radiotherapy plus CTLA-4 blockade in lung cancer (dated by TCRdb to 2016 to 2018). Libraries were built with the immunoSEQ multiplex PCR assay. Imported from immuneACCESS, the table was reduced by TCRdb to in-frame sequences with V and J called. These copies leave out some clones; in studies compared against another copy, an unresolved V gene accounts for under half, and the cause of the remainder is not known. This sample has 100,000 or so clones in its table, and approximately 80% of those were observed once. The ten top clones hold roughly 15% of the sample. Sequenced material: peripheral blood, taken from a patient treated with radiotherapy plus ipilimumab. The origin of the receptors is a human donor with non-small cell lung cancer that progressed on radiotherapy plus ipilimumab.

J is TRBJ2-5 and V is TRBV5-1, with D uncertain. V was trimmed by 0 bases and J by 5 bases, leaving 2 bases between them. The CDR3 runs 11 residues. Germline assignment: CDR1 SGHRS and CDR2 YFSETQ. The CDR3 sequence is CASSLEETQYF. The CDR3 DNA is TGCGCCAGCAGCTTGGAGGAGACCCAGTACTTC. Full variable domain (outside the CDR3, taken from reference TRBV5-1 and TRBJ2-5): KAGVTQTPRYLIKTRGQQVTLSCSPISGHRSVSWYQQTPGQGLQFLFEYFSETQRNKGNFPGRFSGRQFSNSRSEMNVSTLELGDSALYLCASSLEETQYFGPGTRLLVL.

This clone was recorded only once. The chain recombines TRBV4-2 with TRBJ1-1; D remains ambiguous. The germline V gene encodes CDR1 LGHNA and CDR2 YNFKEQ. CDR3 length equals 15 residues. V was trimmed by 0 bases and J by 3 bases, leaving 11 bases between them. The CDR3: CASSQEGFSDTEAFF. CDR3 nucleotides: TGTGCCAGCAGCCAAGAGGGGTTTTCCGACACTGAAGCTTTCTTT.

This chain connects TRBV12-5 to TRBJ1-1; no reliable D call. The CDR3 covers 13 residues. Germline CDR1 is LGHNT and CDR2 is FRNRAP. V was pared by 3 bases and J by 2 bases, with 7 bases between. The CDR3 sequence: CASGFYPNTEAFF. DNA of the CDR3: TGTGCTAGTGGTTTTTACCCTAACACTGAAGCTTTCTTT.

This sequence joins TRBV5-1 and TRBJ1-5; D gene uncertain. Germline V CDR1 and CDR2: SGHRS, YFSETQ. The germline V and J ends were trimmed by 0 bases and 2 bases, with 6 bases remaining between them. The CDR3 extends over 14 amino acids. The CDR3 protein is CASSLVGGNQPQHF. The CDR3 nucleotides read TGCGCCAGCAGCTTGGTTGGGGGCAATCAGCCCCAGCATTTT.

In the case of this clone: This sample also contains other DNA sequences that code for the same CDR3. V and J are TRBV10-3 and TRBJ2-7, with D possibly TRBD1 on 5 matching bases. The germline gives CDR1 ENHRY, CDR2 SYGVKD. This CDR3 is built from 13 residues. V was cut by 10 bases and J by 0 bases, with 13 bases left in between. CDR3 sequence: CATQWGPSYEQYF. The CDR3 DNA follows: TGTGCCACGCAGTGGGGCCCCTCCTACGAGCAGTACTTC.

The gene calls are TRBV6-1 and TRBJ2-3, with 9 positions matching TRBD1. After removal of 4 bases from V and 4 bases from J, the junction contained 0 bases not matched to a gene. Per germline, CDR1 MNHNS and CDR2 SASEGT. The CDR3 length is 13 residues. This CDR3 is CASSGQGADTQYF. In nucleotides, the CDR3 is TGTGCCAGCAGTGGACAGGGGGCAGATACGCAGTATTTT.

The count of this clone is one. The rearrangement links TRBV2 to TRBJ2-1; a weak D match, TRBD1 (6 bases). This CDR3 has 12 amino acids. Germline V gene sequence: CDR1 SNHLY, CDR2 FYNNEI. Trimming removed 5 bases at V and 5 bases at J, with 7 bases between. The chain's CDR3 is CASSTGNNEQFF. CDR3 coding DNA: TGTGCCAGCAGTACAGGGAACAATGAGCAGTTCTTC.

The chain links TRBV19 to TRBJ1-1; the D gene is possibly TRBD1 (5 bases). V lost 3 bases, J lost 4 bases, and 15 bases lay in between. Germline CDR1 LNHDA, CDR2 SQIVND (reference sequence). The CDR3 has 15 residues. The CDR3 DNA reads TGTGCCAGTAGTATTACGCCAGGGAGTGGCACTGAAGCTTTCTTT. This gives the protein CASSITPGSGTEAFF.

This chain joins TRBV6-5 and TRBJ2-5; D call uncertain. Germline V CDR1 and CDR2: MNHEY, SVGAGI. This CDR3 spans 14 amino acids. The V gene lost 2 bases and the J gene lost 7 bases, with 14 bases spanning the gap. CDR3 coding DNA: TGTGCCAGCAGTTACCCAGGACGTTCGGGGACCCAGTACTTC. It yields the protein CASSYPGRSGTQYF.

The rearrangement joins TRBV27 to TRBJ1-1, with 7 bases identical to TRBD1. Germline V gene sequence: CDR1 MNHEY, CDR2 SMNVEV (reference sequence). J was trimmed by 3 bases and V by 5 bases; bases with no gene match: 6. The CDR3 totals 14 residues. The CDR3 nucleotides read TGTGCCAGCAGTACGGACAGGTGGGACACTGAAGCTTTCTTT. Its translation is CASSTDRWDTEAFF.

This rearrangement joins TRBV30 to TRBJ2-1; 8 bases are shared with TRBD2. In germline, CDR1 is GTSNPN, CDR2 SVGIG (reference sequence). V lost 7 bases and J lost 4; bases outside the gene matches: 18. There are 17 residues in the CDR3. CDR3 sequence (DNA): TGTGCCTACGCGGCAGGGGCTAGCGGGCGCTATTACAATGAGCAGTTCTTC. As protein: CAYAAGASGRYYNEQFF.

The chain joins TRBV18 to TRBJ2-5; 8 positions agree with TRBD2. The CDR3 covers 14 residues. Germline CDR1 is KGHSH and CDR2 is LQKENI. The V segment lost 2 bases and the J segment 5 bases; nucleotides outside the gene matches: 4. This CDR3 reads CASSPAGGDETQYF. The CDR3 DNA sequence: TGTGCCAGCTCACCAGCGGGGGGAGACGAGACCCAGTACTTC.

The gene calls are TRBV9 and TRBJ2-7, with 7 bases matching TRBD2. J gave up 7 bases and V 3 bases, and 7 bases lay outside the gene matches. The CDR3 is made up of 13 amino acids. Germline V CDR1 and CDR2: SGDLS, YYNGEE. The CDR3 nucleotides read TGTGCCAGCAGCGAGACTAGCTATGGGGAGCAGTACTTC. Translating it yields CASSETSYGEQYF.

The rearrangement uses TRBV6-5 and TRBJ1-6; the D is unclear. Germline V CDR1 and CDR2: MNHEY, SVGAGI. V shed 2 bases and J shed 3 bases, with 8 bases lying between them. This CDR3 has 15 residues. The CDR3 region has the DNA TGTGCCAGCAGTTACCGGCCAGGCTATAATTCACCCCTCCACTTT. Its protein product is CASSYRPGYNSPLHF.

V usage is TRBV9 and J usage is TRBJ1-1; D not certain. CDR3 size: 13 residues. V shed 2 bases and J shed 1 base, with 6 bases lying between them. Germline V gene data show CDR1 as SGDLS and CDR2 as YYNGEE. CDR3 in DNA: TGTGCCAGCAGCGTCTCTGGGAACACTGAAGCTTTCTTT. Its translation is CASSVSGNTEAFF. The whole variable domain, remainder taken from reference TRBV9 and TRBJ1-1, is DSGVTQTPKHLITATGQRVTLRCSPRSGDLSVYWYQQSLDQGLQFLIQYYNGEERAKGNILERFSAQQFPDLHSELNLSSLELGDSALYFCASSVSGNTEAFFGQGTRLTVV.

This clone was counted between two and nine times. The chain combines TRBV21-1 with TRBJ1-5. TRBV21-1 is a pseudogene segment. This CDR3 comprises 13 residues. As DNA, the CDR3 is TGTGCCAGCAGCGCCTATAGCAATCAGCCCCAGCATTTT. Translated: CASSAYSNQPQHF.

This clone was found a few times. V is TRBV6-1 and J is TRBJ1-4; weak D call: TRBD1 (5 bases). Germline V gene data show CDR1 as MNHNS and CDR2 as SASEGT. V lost 2 bases, J lost 4 bases, and 11 bases lay in between. There are 15 residues in the CDR3. The CDR3 region has the DNA TGTGCCAGCAGTGAAAACCAGGGCATTAATGAAAAACTGTTTTTT. Its translation is CASSENQGINEKLFF.

The chain employs TRBV7-9 and TRBJ1-1; D gene unclear. The V gene lost 4 bases and the J gene lost 10 bases, with 13 bases spanning the gap. CDR1 and CDR2 from the germline V gene are SEHNR and FQNEAQ (reference sequence). This CDR3 spans 12 amino acids. CDR3 amino acids: CASSSGLIGAFF. The CDR3 DNA reads TGTGCCAGCAGCTCTGGACTTATCGGAGCTTTCTTT.

The V gene is TRBV9, the J gene TRBJ2-4; D perhaps matches TRBD1 (6 bases). Germline V gene lookup returns CDR1 SGDLS and CDR2 YYNGEE. V lost 1 base, J lost 0 bases, and 23 bases lay in between. This CDR3 is 20 amino acids long. CDR3 region: CASSVPRTVRDNLAKNIQYF. The DNA of the CDR3 is TGTGCCAGCAGCGTACCCCGGACAGTCAGGGACAATCTAGCCAAAAACATTCAGTACTTC.

V gene TRBV5-5 combines with J gene TRBJ2-7, with 10 positions matching TRBD2. The CDR3 is made up of 15 amino acids. The ends lost 4 bases at V and 5 bases at J; junction bases unmatched: 9. Germline CDR1 is SGHKS and CDR2 is YYEKEE (reference sequence). CDR3 sequence reads: CASSLSGRAINEQYF. In DNA, the CDR3 is TGTGCCAGCAGCCTGAGCGGGAGGGCCATAAACGAGCAGTACTTC. Full variable domain (outside the CDR3, taken from reference TRBV5-5 and TRBJ2-7): DAGVTQSPTHLIKTRGQQVTLRCSPISGHKSVSWYQQVLGQGPQFIFQYYEKEERGRGNFPDRFSARQFPNYSSELNVNALLLGDSALYLCASSLSGRAINEQYFGPGTRLTVT.

This chain uses TRBV7-2 with TRBJ2-3; 8 nucleotides line up with TRBD1. V shed 5 bases and J 0 bases; nucleotides not matched to a gene: 13. The CDR3 runs 18 residues. Per germline, CDR1 SGHTA and CDR2 FQGNSA. The CDR3 DNA reads as TGTGCCAGCAGCCAAATTGCTTACAGGGGGTTGAGCACAGATACGCAGTATTTT. Its translation is CASSQIAYRGLSTDTQYF.